This TCR beta chain was identified in a study of beta chain features in type 1 diabetes. Findings of the study overall: A moderate, significant TCRB CDR3 shortening appeared in type 1 diabetes across four CD4+ subsets.

This clone has just a few counts. Its specificity is not known. Of the isolated RNA, all was reverse transcribed, and so the sequenced material was expressed TCRB transcripts. Sequencing was performed with immunoSEQ multiplex PCR; in TCRdb, only in-frame clones are kept and a portion is missing. The profile shows under 200,000 clones, 10% to 13% of them singletons. V was cut by 5 bases and J by 0 bases, with 11 bases left in between. Germline V gene sequence: CDR1 SNHLY, CDR2 FYNNEI. The CDR3 loop spans 14 amino acids. Sequenced sample: central memory CD4+ T cells from blood. This TCR was sampled from a man under 40 with type 1 diabetes. This chain joins TRBV2 and TRBJ2-7; a weak D match, TRBD1 (5 bases). The CDR3 DNA reads as TGTGCCAGCAGTCTTCGACAGAGCTCCTACGAGCAGTACTTC. Protein: CASSLRQSSYEQYF.